The subject of this entry is one T cell receptor beta chain. Measured with immunoSEQ multiplex PCR; TCRdb has only the in-frame clones, and not every one. The sample gives approximately 49,000 clones, around 93% of which show up once; over 0.15% is in the top ten. The sample belongs to a study of human thymus T cells. The V and J ends lost 2 bases and 1 base, in that order; junction bases with no gene match: 3. The CDR3 spans 15 residues. Germline V gene sequence: CDR1 KGHSH, CDR2 LQKENI. V is TRBV18 and J is TRBJ2-7; 9 nucleotides line up with TRBD1. Sequencing was performed on blood. This sequence was found in a girl less than two years old with a congenital heart defect but otherwise immunologically healthy. The CDR3 DNA sequence: TGTGCCAGCTCACCATCGGGACAGGGTTCCTACGAGCAGTACTTC. Translation: CASSPSGQGSYEQYF.